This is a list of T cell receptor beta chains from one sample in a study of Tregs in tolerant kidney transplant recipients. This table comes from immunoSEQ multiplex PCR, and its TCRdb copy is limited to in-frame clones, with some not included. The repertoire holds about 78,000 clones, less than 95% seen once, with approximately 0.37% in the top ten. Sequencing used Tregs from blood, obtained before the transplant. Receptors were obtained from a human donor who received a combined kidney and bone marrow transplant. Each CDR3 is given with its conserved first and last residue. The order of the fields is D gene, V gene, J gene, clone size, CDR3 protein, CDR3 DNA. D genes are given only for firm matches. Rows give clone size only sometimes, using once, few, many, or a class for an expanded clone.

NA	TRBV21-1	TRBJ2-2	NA	CAISLLLPTTGELFF	TGTGCCATTTCCCTTCTACTACCGACCACCGGGGAGCTGTTTTTT
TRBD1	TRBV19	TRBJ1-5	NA	CASSRGINQPQHF	TGTGCCAGTAGCAGGGGGATCAATCAGCCCCAGCATTTT
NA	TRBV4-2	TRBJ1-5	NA	CASSQDGGGSNQPQHF	TGTGCCAGCAGCCAAGATGGTGGGGGTAGCAATCAGCCCCAGCATTTT
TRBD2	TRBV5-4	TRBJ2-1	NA	CASRLGLAGNGEQFF	TGTGCCAGCAGACTTGGACTAGCGGGGAATGGTGAGCAGTTCTTC
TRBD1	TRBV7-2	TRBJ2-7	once	CASGRSGTAIYEQYF	TGTGCCAGCGGCAGATCCGGGACAGCGATCTACGAGCAGTACTTC
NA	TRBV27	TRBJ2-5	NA	CASKLGVLSRETQYF	TGTGCCAGCAAGCTAGGGGTACTGTCAAGAGAGACCCAGTACTTC
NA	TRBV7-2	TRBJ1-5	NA	CASSLDGAGDNQPQHF	TGTGCCAGCAGCTTAGATGGAGCAGGGGACAATCAGCCCCAGCATTTT
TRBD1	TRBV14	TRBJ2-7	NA	CASSRDRGPSYEQYF	TGTGCCAGCAGCCGGGACAGGGGCCCCTCCTACGAGCAGTACTTC
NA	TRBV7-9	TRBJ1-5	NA	CASSRGNQPQHF	TGTGCCAGCAGCCGGGGCAATCAGCCCCAGCATTTT
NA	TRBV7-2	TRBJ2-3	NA	CASSLARDRTDTQYF	TGTGCCAGCAGCTTAGCACGGGACCGCACAGATACGCAGTATTTT
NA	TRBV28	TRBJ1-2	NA	CASMMPGNYGYTF	TGTGCCAGCATGATGCCCGGGAATTATGGCTACACCTTC
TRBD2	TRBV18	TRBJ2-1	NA	CASSPPGLAGDYEQFF	TGTGCCAGCTCACCACCGGGACTAGCGGGAGACTATGAGCAGTTCTTC
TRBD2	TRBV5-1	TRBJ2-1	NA	CASSLGTSPDEQFF	TGCGCCAGCAGCTTGGGGACTAGCCCAGATGAGCAGTTCTTC
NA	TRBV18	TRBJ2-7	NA	CASSPWTDNSYEQYF	TGTGCCAGCTCACCTTGGACGGATAACTCCTACGAGCAGTACTTC
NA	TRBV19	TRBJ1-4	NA	CASSISREVNEKLFF	TGTGCCAGTAGTATCAGTAGAGAAGTTAATGAAAAACTGTTTTTT
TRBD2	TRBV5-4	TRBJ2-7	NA	CASSSSGRAVNEQYF	TGTGCCAGCAGCTCTAGCGGGAGGGCCGTGAACGAGCAGTACTTC
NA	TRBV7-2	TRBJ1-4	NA	CASSLMSRTNEKLFF	TGTGCCAGCAGCTTAATGTCTCGGACAAATGAAAAACTGTTTTTT
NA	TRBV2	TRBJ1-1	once	CASSGEQNTEAFF	TGTGCCAGCAGTGGGGAACAAAACACTGAAGCTTTCTTT
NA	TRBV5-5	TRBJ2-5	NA	CASSFSLLSETQYF	TGTGCCAGCAGCTTTTCCTTATTATCGGAGACCCAGTACTTC
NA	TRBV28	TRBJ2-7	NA	CASNLPGHFVYEQYF	TGTGCCAGCAACCTACCAGGACATTTCGTCTACGAGCAGTACTTC
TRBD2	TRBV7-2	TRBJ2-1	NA	CASSLGLAGAYNEQFF	TGTGCCAGCAGCCTCGGACTAGCGGGAGCATACAATGAGCAGTTCTTC
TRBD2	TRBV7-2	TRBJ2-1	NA	CASSPRAGGPHNEQFF	TGTGCCAGCAGCCCCCGAGCGGGAGGGCCCCACAATGAGCAGTTCTTC
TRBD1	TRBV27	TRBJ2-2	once	CASSLNSRGRLTGELFF	TGTGCCAGCAGTTTAAACTCCAGGGGGCGCTTGACCGGGGAGCTGTTTTTT
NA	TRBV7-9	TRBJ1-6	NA	CASSYDGRDGNSPLHF	TGTGCCAGCAGCTACGACGGAAGGGACGGGAATTCACCCCTCCACTTT
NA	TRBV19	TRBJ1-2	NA	CASSGRERGYTF	TGTGCCAGTTCCGGCAGGGAGAGGGGCTACACCTTC
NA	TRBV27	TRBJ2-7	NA	CASSSHLGQGVISGQYF	TGTGCCAGCAGTTCACATCTCGGGCAGGGAGTGATTTCGGGACAGTACTTC
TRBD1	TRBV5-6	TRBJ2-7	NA	CASSWTGLEQYF	TGTGCCAGCAGCTGGACAGGGCTCGAGCAGTACTTC
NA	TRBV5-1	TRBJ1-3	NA	CASSLPGAGNTIYF	TGCGCCAGCAGCTTGCCAGGGGCTGGAAACACCATATATTTT
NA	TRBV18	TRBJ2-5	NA	CASSPGRVQETQYF	TGTGCCAGCTCACCGGGACGCGTCCAAGAGACCCAGTACTTC
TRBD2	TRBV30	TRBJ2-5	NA	CAWSVGTSPGKTQYF	TGTGCCTGGAGTGTGGGGACTAGCCCAGGGAAGACCCAGTACTTC